The rows below give T cell receptor beta chains drawn from one sample of a study of T cells in Graves' hyperthyroidism and ophthalmopathy. In TCRdb, the multiplex PCR reads were re-called with MiXCR into one record per CDR3 protein. The table shows fewer than 850,000 distinct CDR3 sequences, with 15% to 20% occurring only once. The sample consisted of blood. The receptor set was obtained from a man aged 45 to 65 with Graves' hyperthyroidism. The CDR3 runs from the conserved cysteine through the conserved F or W.

v_gene: TRBV5-1; CDR3aa: CASSPGGASGYSYEQYF
v_gene: TRBV19; CDR3aa: CASSMDRNTQETQYF
v_gene: TRBV20-1; CDR3aa: CSAPGEQFF
v_gene: TRBV7-3; CDR3aa: CASSLFAQGDTGELFF
v_gene: TRBV19; CDR3aa: CASRRGRATNEKLFF
v_gene: TRBV29-1; CDR3aa: CSSWDRVGSEAFF
v_gene: TRBV30; CDR3aa: CAWSLGPSTDTQYF
v_gene: TRBV27; CDR3aa: CASKNLAGGSYEQYF
v_gene: TRBV18; CDR3aa: CASSRIKQETQYF
v_gene: TRBV14; CDR3aa: CASSQGGSPYEQYF
v_gene: TRBV7-2; CDR3aa: CASSLAGTGLTEAFF
v_gene: TRBV28; CDR3aa: CASSFVSGAEQYF
v_gene: TRBV24-1; CDR3aa: CATSGPGAPSEQYF
v_gene: TRBV28; CDR3aa: CASTPDFYSSYNEQFF
v_gene: TRBV25-1; CDR3aa: CASSEYGTGQADYEQYF
v_gene: TRBV11-1; CDR3aa: CASSWTSGSLDTQYF
v_gene: TRBV19; CDR3aa: CASSAYRGNGQPQHF
v_gene: TRBV18; CDR3aa: CASSPRDGNSNQPQHF
v_gene: TRBV6-1; CDR3aa: CASRGEQDEQFF
v_gene: TRBV6-2/TRBV6-3; CDR3aa: CASSVRGFTEAFF
v_gene: TRBV12-3/TRBV12-4; CDR3aa: CASENEGETQYF
v_gene: TRBV6-1; CDR3aa: CASALAGGHQSYEQYF
v_gene: TRBV6-2/TRBV6-3; CDR3aa: CASRTGRAYGYTF
v_gene: TRBV11-2; CDR3aa: CASGAHINTEAFF
v_gene: TRBV24-1; CDR3aa: CATSEPDRGREKLFF
v_gene: TRBV3-1; CDR3aa: CASSLQSPDTQYF
v_gene: TRBV5-4; CDR3aa: CASSQGQSYNEQFF
v_gene: TRBV12-3/TRBV12-4; CDR3aa: CASILHNEQFF
v_gene: TRBV5-1; CDR3aa: CASSEGLGNADTQYF
v_gene: TRBV5-1; CDR3aa: CASGGIEREGREQYF
v_gene: TRBV29-1; CDR3aa: CSVEAMNTEAFF
v_gene: TRBV20-1; CDR3aa: CSARAAYEQYF
v_gene: TRBV11-3; CDR3aa: CASSARQGKSQKLFF
v_gene: TRBV2; CDR3aa: CASKRQANYGYTF
v_gene: TRBV19; CDR3aa: CASGLLGQGLKETQYF
v_gene: TRBV7-2; CDR3aa: CASSPSRNTIYF
v_gene: TRBV19; CDR3aa: CASSPGWAGGNIQYF
v_gene: TRBV12-3/TRBV12-4; CDR3aa: CASSSGLLAGELFF
v_gene: TRBV11-2; CDR3aa: CASSLDNADTQYF
v_gene: TRBV29-1; CDR3aa: CSVGGDWGSRETQYF
v_gene: TRBV2; CDR3aa: CASSEGQGRYF
v_gene: TRBV6-6; CDR3aa: CASSYEGADTGELFF
v_gene: TRBV20-1; CDR3aa: CSARVAGSTDTQYF
v_gene: TRBV2; CDR3aa: CASSDRGEGGPSSYEQYF
v_gene: TRBV18; CDR3aa: CASSFLDRLGEQFF
v_gene: TRBV7-2; CDR3aa: CASSRGPNTGELFF
v_gene: TRBV6-4; CDR3aa: CASSDDGHKATNEKLFF
v_gene: TRBV9; CDR3aa: CASSPGPLGETQYF
v_gene: TRBV4-2; CDR3aa: CASSQDPEDPQHF